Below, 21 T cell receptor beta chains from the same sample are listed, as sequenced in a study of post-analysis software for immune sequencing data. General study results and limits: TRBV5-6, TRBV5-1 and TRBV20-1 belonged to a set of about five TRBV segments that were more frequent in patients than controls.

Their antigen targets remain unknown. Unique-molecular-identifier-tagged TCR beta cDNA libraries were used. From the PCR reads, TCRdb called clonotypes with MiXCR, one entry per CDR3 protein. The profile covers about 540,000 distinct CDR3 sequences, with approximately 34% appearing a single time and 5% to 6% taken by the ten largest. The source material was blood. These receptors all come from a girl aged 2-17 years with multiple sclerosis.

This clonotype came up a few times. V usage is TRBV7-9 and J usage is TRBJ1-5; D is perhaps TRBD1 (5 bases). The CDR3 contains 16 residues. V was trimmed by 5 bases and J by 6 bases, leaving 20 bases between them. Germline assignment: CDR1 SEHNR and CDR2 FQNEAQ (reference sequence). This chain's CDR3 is CASSTTIGAVSQPQHF. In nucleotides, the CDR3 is TGTGCCAGCAGCACCACCATCGGGGCGGTTAGTCAGCCCCAGCATTTT.

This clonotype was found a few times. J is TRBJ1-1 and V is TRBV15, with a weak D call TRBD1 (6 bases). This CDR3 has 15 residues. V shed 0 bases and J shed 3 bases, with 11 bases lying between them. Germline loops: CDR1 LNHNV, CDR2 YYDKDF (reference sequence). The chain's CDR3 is CATSRDQGSHTEAFF. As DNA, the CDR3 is TGTGCCACCAGCAGAGATCAGGGGTCGCACACTGAAGCTTTCTTT.

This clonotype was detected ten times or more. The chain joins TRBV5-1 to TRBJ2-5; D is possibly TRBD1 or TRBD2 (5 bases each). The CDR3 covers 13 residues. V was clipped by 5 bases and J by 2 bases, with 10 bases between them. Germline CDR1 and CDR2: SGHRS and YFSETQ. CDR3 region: CASRGTVQETQYF. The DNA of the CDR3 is TGCGCCAGCAGGGGGACGGTACAAGAGACCCAGTACTTC.

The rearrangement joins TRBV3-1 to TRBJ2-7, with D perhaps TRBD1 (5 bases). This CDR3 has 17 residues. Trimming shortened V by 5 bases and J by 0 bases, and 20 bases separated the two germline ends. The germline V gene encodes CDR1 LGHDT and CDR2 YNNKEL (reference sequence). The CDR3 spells CASSLSTGSQGSYEQYF. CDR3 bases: TGTGCCAGCAGCTTATCGACCGGATCCCAGGGCTCCTACGAGCAGTACTTC.

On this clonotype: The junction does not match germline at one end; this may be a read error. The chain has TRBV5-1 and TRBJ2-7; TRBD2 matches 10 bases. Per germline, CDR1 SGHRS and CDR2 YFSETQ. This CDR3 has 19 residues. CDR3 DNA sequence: TGCGCCAACAGCTTGTTCCCCGAGCGGGGGGGCCATTCTTCCTACGAGCAGTACTTC. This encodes CANSLFPERGGHSSYEQYF.

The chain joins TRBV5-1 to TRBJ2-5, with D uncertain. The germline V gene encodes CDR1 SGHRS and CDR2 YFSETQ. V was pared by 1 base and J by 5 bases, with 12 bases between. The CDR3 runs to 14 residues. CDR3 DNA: TGCGCCAGCAGCTTGCCCGTGCCCGGTGAGACCCAGTACTTC. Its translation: CASSLPVPGETQYF.

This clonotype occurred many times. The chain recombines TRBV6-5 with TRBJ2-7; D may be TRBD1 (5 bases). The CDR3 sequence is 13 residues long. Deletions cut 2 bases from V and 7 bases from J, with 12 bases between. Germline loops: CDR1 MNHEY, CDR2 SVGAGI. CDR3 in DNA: TGTGCCAGCAGTTACACCGACAGAGAAGAGCAGTACTTC. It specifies CASSYTDREEQYF.

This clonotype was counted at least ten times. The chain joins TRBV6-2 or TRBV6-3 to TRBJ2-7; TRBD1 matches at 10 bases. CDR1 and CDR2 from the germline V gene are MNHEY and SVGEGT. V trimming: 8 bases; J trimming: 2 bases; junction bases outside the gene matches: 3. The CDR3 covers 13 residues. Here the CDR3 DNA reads TGTGCCAGCCGAGGGACAGGGGCCTACGAGCAGTACTTC. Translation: CASRGTGAYEQYF.

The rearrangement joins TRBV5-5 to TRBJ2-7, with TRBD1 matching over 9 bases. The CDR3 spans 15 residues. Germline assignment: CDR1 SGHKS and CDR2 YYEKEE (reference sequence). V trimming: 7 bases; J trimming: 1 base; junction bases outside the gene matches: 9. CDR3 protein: CASGQTGGRSYEQYF. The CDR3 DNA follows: TGTGCCAGCGGCCAGACAGGGGGGCGATCCTACGAGCAGTACTTC.

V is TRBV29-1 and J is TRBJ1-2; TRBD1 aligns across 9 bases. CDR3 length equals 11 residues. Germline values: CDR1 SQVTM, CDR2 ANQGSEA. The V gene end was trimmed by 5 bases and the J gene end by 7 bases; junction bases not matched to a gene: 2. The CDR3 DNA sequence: TGCAGCGTTACAGGGGGCAGTGGCTACACCTTC. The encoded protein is CSVTGGSGYTF.

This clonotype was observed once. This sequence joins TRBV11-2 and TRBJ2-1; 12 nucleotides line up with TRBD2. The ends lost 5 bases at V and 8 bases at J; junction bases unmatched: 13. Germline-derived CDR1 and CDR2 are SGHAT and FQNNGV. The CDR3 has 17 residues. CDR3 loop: CASSPGLAGSRFDEQFF. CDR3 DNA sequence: TGTGCCAGCAGCCCAGGACTAGCGGGGAGCAGGTTCGATGAGCAGTTCTTC.

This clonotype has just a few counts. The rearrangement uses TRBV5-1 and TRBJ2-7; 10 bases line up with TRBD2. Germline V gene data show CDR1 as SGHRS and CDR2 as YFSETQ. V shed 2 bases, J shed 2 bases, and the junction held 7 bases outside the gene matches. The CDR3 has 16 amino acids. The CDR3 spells CASSFSSGGFTYEQYF. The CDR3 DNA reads TGCGCCAGCAGCTTCTCTAGCGGGGGTTTTACCTACGAGCAGTACTTC.

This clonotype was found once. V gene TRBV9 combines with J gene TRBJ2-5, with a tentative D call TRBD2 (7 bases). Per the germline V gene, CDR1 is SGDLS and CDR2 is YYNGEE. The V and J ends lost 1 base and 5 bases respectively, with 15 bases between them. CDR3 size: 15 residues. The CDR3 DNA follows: TGTGCCAGCAGCGTAATTGGGGGGGCCGGGGAGACCCAGTACTTC. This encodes CASSVIGGAGETQYF.

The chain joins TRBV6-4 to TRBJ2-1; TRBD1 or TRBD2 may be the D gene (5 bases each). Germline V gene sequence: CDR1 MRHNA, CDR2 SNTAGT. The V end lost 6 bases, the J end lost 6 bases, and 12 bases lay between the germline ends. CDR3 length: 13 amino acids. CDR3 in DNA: TGTGCCAGCAGCCGGGACGAGGGCAATGAGCAGTTCTTC. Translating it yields CASSRDEGNEQFF.

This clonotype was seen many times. CDR3 nucleotides: TGCGCCAGCAGCTTGGGGGACAGCACAGATACGCAGTATTTT. Its translation: CASSLGDSTDTQYF. This rearrangement joins TRBV5-1 to TRBJ2-3; D tentatively fits TRBD1 or TRBD2 (5 bases each). The germline V gene encodes CDR1 SGHRS and CDR2 YFSETQ. V dropped 0 bases and J dropped 0 bases, with 5 bases sitting between them. The CDR3 is 14 residues long.

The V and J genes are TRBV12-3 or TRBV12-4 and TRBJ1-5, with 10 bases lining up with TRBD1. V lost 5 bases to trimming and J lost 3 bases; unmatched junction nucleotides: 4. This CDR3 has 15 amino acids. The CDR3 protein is CASSPGTGVNQPQHF. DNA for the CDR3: TGTGCCAGCAGTCCCGGGACAGGGGTCAATCAGCCCCAGCATTTT.

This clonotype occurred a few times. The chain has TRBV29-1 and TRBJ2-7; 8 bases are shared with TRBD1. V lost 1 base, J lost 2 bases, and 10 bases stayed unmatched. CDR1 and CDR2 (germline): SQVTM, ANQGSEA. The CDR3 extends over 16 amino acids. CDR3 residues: CSVEGSPDRAPYEQYF. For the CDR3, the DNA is TGCAGCGTTGAAGGTTCCCCGGACAGGGCACCCTACGAGCAGTACTTC.

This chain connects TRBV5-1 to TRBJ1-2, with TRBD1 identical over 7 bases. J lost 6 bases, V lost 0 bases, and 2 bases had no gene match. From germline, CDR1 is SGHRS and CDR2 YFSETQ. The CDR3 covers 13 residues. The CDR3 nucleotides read TGCGCCAGCAGCTTGGACAGGGGCGATGGCTACACCTTC. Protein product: CASSLDRGDGYTF.

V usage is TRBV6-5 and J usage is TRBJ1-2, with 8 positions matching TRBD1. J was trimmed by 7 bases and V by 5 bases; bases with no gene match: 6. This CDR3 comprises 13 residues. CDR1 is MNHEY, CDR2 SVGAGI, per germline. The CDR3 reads CASSRTGMGGYTF. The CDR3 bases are TGTGCCAGCAGTCGGACAGGGATGGGTGGCTACACCTTC.

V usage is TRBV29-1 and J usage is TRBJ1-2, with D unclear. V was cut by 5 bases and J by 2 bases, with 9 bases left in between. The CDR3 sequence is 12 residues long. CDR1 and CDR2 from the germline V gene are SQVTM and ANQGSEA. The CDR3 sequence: CSVFTLNYGYTF. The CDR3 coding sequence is TGCAGCGTTTTCACCCTAAACTATGGCTACACCTTC.

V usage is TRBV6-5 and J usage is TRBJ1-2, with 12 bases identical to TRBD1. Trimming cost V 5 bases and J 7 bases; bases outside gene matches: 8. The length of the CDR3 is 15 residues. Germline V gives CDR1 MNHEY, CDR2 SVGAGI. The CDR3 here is CASSTGTGGTGGYTF. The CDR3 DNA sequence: TGTGCCAGCAGTACCGGGACAGGGGGCACGGGTGGCTACACCTTC.